This is a list of T cell receptor beta chains from one sample in a study of T cell responses to AZD1222 COVID-19 vaccine. Profiling relied on immunoSEQ multiplex PCR, and the TCRdb table lists in-frame clones only, not all of them. The sample holds 210,000 or so clones; roughly 91% are singletons and the top ten take more than 0.8%. Sequenced here: peripheral blood, sampled on day 0 of MenACWY control vaccination. The source of these receptors is an adult in good health. The CDR3 runs from the conserved cysteine through the conserved F or W. Fields, in order: D gene, J gene, V gene, CDR3 DNA, CDR3 protein. A D gene is named only where the DNA matches it firmly.

>-|TRBJ2-3|TRBV5-1
TGCGCCAGCAGCTTGAGTATTCTCACAGATACGCAGTATTTT
CASSLSILTDTQYF
>-|TRBJ2-7|TRBV5-1
TGCGCCAGCAGCTTGGCCCTCCCCTACGAGCAGTACTTC
CASSLALPYEQYF
>-|TRBJ1-1|TRBV6-5
TGTGCCAGCAGTTACCGGGACGACACTGAAGCTTTCTTT
CASSYRDDTEAFF
>TRBD1|TRBJ2-7|TRBV28
TGTGCCAGCAGTCCGGGACAGTCAACTGGGGGGCAGTACTTC
CASSPGQSTGGQYF
>-|TRBJ1-5|TRBV28
TGTGCCAGCAGCGTGGCGGGTCAGCCCCAGCATTTT
CASSVAGQPQHF
>TRBD1|TRBJ1-1|TRBV5-1
TGCGCCAGCACCCCGGGGACAGTTTCGAACACTGAAGCTTTCTTT
CASTPGTVSNTEAFF
>-|TRBJ2-1|TRBV7-9
TGTGCCAGCAGCTCTGATTTCGATGAGCAGTTCTTC
CASSSDFDEQFF
>-|TRBJ2-1|TRBV21-1
TGTGCCAGCGAGGGACAGGACAATGAGCAGTTCTTC
CASEGQDNEQFF
>-|TRBJ2-2|TRBV18
TGTGCCAGCTCACCACCGACCGCGGCTTCGGGCGGGGAGCTGTTTTTT
CASSPPTAASGGELFF
>TRBD2|TRBJ2-5|TRBV4-1
TGCGCCAGCAGCCTCGGCGGGGGCCAAGAGACCCAGTACTTC
CASSLGGGQETQYF
>TRBD1|TRBJ1-6|TRBV28
TGTGCCAGCAGTCTCCCCGGGACAGGGTCTTCCTCACCCCTCCACTTT
CASSLPGTGSSSPLHF
>-|TRBJ1-5|TRBV2
TGTGCCAGCAGAAGGAACTTTGGGGATCAGCCCCAGCATTTT
CASRRNFGDQPQHF
>TRBD2|TRBJ2-5|TRBV10-1
TGCGCCAGGAGTAGCGGGGAATACCTCCAAGAGACCCAGTACTTC
CARSSGEYLQETQYF
>TRBD2|TRBJ2-3|TRBV6-2/TRBV6-3
TGTGCCAGCAGTTACTCCCCCTCGGGGGGGAAGGATACGCAGTATTTT
CASSYSPSGGKDTQYF
>-|TRBJ1-1|TRBV7-2
TGTGCCAGCAGCTTAGACCGGGGGAACACTGAAGCTTTCTTT
CASSLDRGNTEAFF
>-|TRBJ1-1|TRBV6-5
TGTGCCAGCAGTTATTGGAGGGACACTGAAGCTTTCTTT
CASSYWRDTEAFF
>-|TRBJ1-5|TRBV3-1/TRBV3-2
TGTGCCAGCAGCCAAGCTGGGACAACCAATCAGCCCCAGCATTTT
CASSQAGTTNQPQHF
>TRBD1|TRBJ2-3|TRBV7-6
TGTGCCAGCAGCACCTGGACAGGGGGAACAGATACGCAGTATTTT
CASSTWTGGTDTQYF
>-|TRBJ2-1|TRBV7-2
TGTGCCAGCAGCTTAGGGACCCCTGGGAATGAGCAGTTCTTC
CASSLGTPGNEQFF
>TRBD1|TRBJ2-1|TRBV11-2
TGTGCCAGCAGCTTTGGGACAGGGGGTTACACGTACAATGAGCAGTTCTTC
CASSFGTGGYTYNEQFF
>-|TRBJ1-4|TRBV7-9
TGTGCCAGCAGCTCGCTAGGTGGGGGAAATGAAAAACTGTTTTTT
CASSSLGGGNEKLFF
>-|TRBJ2-5|TRBV30
TGTGCCTGGAGTTCCCTGGGATTTGGCGCCGAGACCCAGTACTTC
CAWSSLGFGAETQYF
>TRBD1|TRBJ2-3|TRBV7-2
TGTGCCAGCACCGAGGGGTACAGGGGTGCAGATACGCAGTATTTT
CASTEGYRGADTQYF
>TRBD1|TRBJ2-5|TRBV12-3/TRBV12-4
TGTGCCAGCAGTTTGACAGGGGATACCCAGTACTTC
CASSLTGDTQYF
>TRBD1|TRBJ2-7|TRBV19
TGTGCCAGTAGTATAGCCCCGGGACAGCCCTACGAGCAGTACTTC
CASSIAPGQPYEQYF
>-|TRBJ1-6|TRBV25-1
TGTGCCAGCAGTGAGGGGGTCACCTATAATTCACCCCTCCACTTT
CASSEGVTYNSPLHF